These 24 T cell receptor beta chains were all obtained from the same sample, sequenced in a study of cytomegalovirus exposure and HLA in healthy donors. PCR used 60 Vbeta primers and 13 Jbeta primers. The data were produced by immunoSEQ multiplex PCR, yet TCRdb's version contains in-frame clones alone and is incomplete. The sample shows 65,000 to 80,000 clones, and 6.5% to 8.5% sits with its ten largest clones. The specimen was PBMCs. These receptors all stem from a female donor in good health and CMV-seropositive.

The chain uses TRBV4-1 and TRBJ2-1; 7 bases map to TRBD2. This CDR3 contains 17 residues. CDR1 and CDR2 from the germline V gene are MGHRA and YSYEKL. With 1 base clipped from V and 5 bases from J, the junction kept 11 bases outside the gene matches. The CDR3 bases are TGCGCCAGCAGCCAAGTTGCCGCGGGAGTAAGGGACAATGAGCAGTTCTTC. Its translation: CASSQVAAGVRDNEQFF.

The chain has TRBV19 and TRBJ1-1, with 8 nucleotides matching TRBD1. This CDR3 region has 13 residues. J was trimmed by 5 bases and V by 5 bases; bases with no gene match: 4. Germline V lookup: CDR1 LNHDA, CDR2 SQIVND (reference sequence). CDR3 protein: CASSARGRTEAFF. Written as DNA, the CDR3 is TGTGCCAGTAGTGCCAGGGGGCGAACTGAAGCTTTCTTT.

The chain joins TRBV7-8 to TRBJ2-7, with TRBD2 matching 8 bases. The CDR3 extends over 16 amino acids. J was trimmed by 0 bases and V by 1 base; bases with no gene match: 5. Germline V gene sequence: CDR1 SGHVS, CDR2 FQNEAQ. The CDR3 spells CASSLGSSGSSYEQYF. In DNA, the CDR3 is TGTGCCAGCAGCTTAGGTTCGAGCGGGAGCTCCTACGAGCAGTACTTC. Complete variable domain (other parts from reference TRBV7-8 and TRBJ2-7): GAGVSQSPRYKVAKRGQDVALRCDPISGHVSLFWYQQALGQGPEFLTYFQNEAQLDKSGLPSDRFFAERPEGSVSTLKIQRTQQEDSAVYLCASSLGSSGSSYEQYFGPGTRLTVT.

This clone counts as medium-sized (0.01 to 0.1%) by frequency. The rearrangement links TRBV18 to TRBJ1-1; D is ambiguous. The length of the CDR3 is 13 residues. V shed 6 bases and J shed 2 bases, with 10 bases lying between them. The germline V gene has CDR1 KGHSH and CDR2 LQKENI. This chain's CDR3 is CASSGKSNTEAFF. CDR3 nucleotides: TGTGCCAGCTCCGGGAAAAGTAACACTGAAGCTTTCTTT. Combining the CDR3 with reference TRBV18 and TRBJ1-1 gives the whole variable domain NAGVMQNPRHLVRRRGQEARLRCSPMKGHSHVYWYRQLPEEGLKFMVYLQKENIIDESGMPKERFSAEFPKEGPSILRIQQVVRGDSAAYFCASSGKSNTEAFFGQGTRLTVV.

The chain links TRBV5-5 to TRBJ1-3; D perhaps matches TRBD1 (6 bases). Deletions cut 4 bases from V and 2 bases from J, with 7 bases between. Looked up from germline, CDR1 is SGHKS and CDR2 is YYEKEE (reference sequence). This CDR3 is built from 13 residues. CDR3 amino acids: CASSQGPGNTIYF. In DNA, the CDR3 is TGTGCCAGCAGCCAGGGGCCTGGAAACACCATATATTTT.

The gene calls are TRBV30 and TRBJ2-6, with a weak D call TRBD2 (6 bases). Germline V gene sequence: CDR1 GTSNPN, CDR2 SVGIG (reference sequence). This CDR3 is 13 amino acids long. Trimming stripped 7 bases from V and 1 base from J, with 8 bases between. As DNA, the CDR3 is TGTGCCTTTGGGGGGTCTGGGGCCAACGTCCTGACTTTC. Its protein is CAFGGSGANVLTF.

The chain recombines TRBV27 with TRBJ1-2; D gene ambiguous. Germline CDR1 and CDR2: MNHEY and SMNVEV (reference sequence). The CDR3 loop spans 13 amino acids. Trimming removed 7 bases at V and 4 bases at J, with 13 bases between. In DNA form, the CDR3 reads TGTGCCAGCAAAAAAGGAGGGATCTATGGCTACACCTTC. Its translation: CASKKGGIYGYTF.

The rearrangement uses TRBV5-1 and TRBJ2-7; maybe TRBD2 (6 bases). The CDR3 is made up of 16 amino acids. Germline loops: CDR1 SGHRS, CDR2 YFSETQ. Between the trimmed V and J ends, which lost 0 bases and 3 bases, there was a span of 16 bases. The CDR3 region has the DNA TGCGCCAGCAGCTTGGACGGAGGGGTGGGTAACTACGAGCAGTACTTC. Translating it yields CASSLDGGVGNYEQYF.

V and J are TRBV4-3 and TRBJ2-4; TRBD2 is a possible D gene (5 bases). The germline CDR1 and CDR2 sequences are LGHNA and YSLEER. The germline V and J ends were trimmed by 1 base and 7 bases, with 14 bases remaining between them. The CDR3 runs to 15 residues. The CDR3 loop reads CASSQGLDQRNIQYF. Written as DNA, the CDR3 is TGCGCCAGCAGCCAAGGCCTGGATCAGCGGAACATTCAGTACTTC.

The chain recombines TRBV28 with TRBJ1-5, with TRBD1 as a possible D gene (5 bases). The germline V and J ends were trimmed by 1 base and 5 bases, with 15 bases remaining between them. CDR3 length: 16 amino acids. CDR1 is MDHEN, CDR2 SYDVKM, per germline. The CDR3 loop is CASSLFRRLGDQPQHF. Written as DNA, the CDR3 is TGTGCCAGCAGTTTATTCCGCCGTTTAGGGGATCAGCCCCAGCATTTT.

This rearrangement joins TRBV5-4 to TRBJ2-7, with D tentatively TRBD1 (6 bases). CDR1 is SGHNT, CDR2 YYREEE, per germline (reference sequence). The length of the CDR3 is 14 residues. V lost 2 bases to trimming and J lost 3 bases, with 12 bases between them. In nucleotides, the CDR3 is TGTGCCAGCAGCTTAACAGGGAATGACTACGAGCAGTACTTC. It specifies CASSLTGNDYEQYF.

The rearrangement uses TRBV28 and TRBJ1-1; D uncertain. CDR1 and CDR2 from the germline V gene are MDHEN and SYDVKM. V shed 7 bases and J shed 2 bases, with 20 bases lying between them. The CDR3 contains 16 residues. DNA of the CDR3: TGTGCCAGCACCTCCCCCGGCGGGAGGATAAACACTGAAGCTTTCTTT. Its translation is CASTSPGGRINTEAFF.

The chain carries TRBV29-1 and TRBJ1-2; perhaps TRBD1 as D (5 bases). The CDR3 sequence is 14 residues long. Germline loops: CDR1 SQVTM, CDR2 ANQGSEA. The V end was cut by 6 bases, the J end by 2 bases, with 16 bases between. The CDR3 sequence is CSVPTSGENYGYTF. The DNA for the CDR3 is TGCAGCGTACCTACCTCGGGGGAGAACTATGGCTACACCTTC.

The CDR3 region is CASSSDRGQETQYF. The CDR3 DNA reads TGTGCCAGCAGCTCCGACAGGGGCCAAGAGACCCAGTACTTC. This rearrangement joins TRBV7-2 to TRBJ2-5; 8 nucleotides align to TRBD1. Germline lookup yields CDR1 SGHTA and CDR2 FQGNSA. This CDR3 spans 14 amino acids. V was clipped by 4 bases and J by 1 base; unmatched bases: 2.

The J gene is TRBJ2-1, the V gene TRBV5-5, with D unclear. Trimming cost V 0 bases and J 9 bases, with 7 bases left between them. Germline CDR1 reads SGHKS; CDR2 reads YYEKEE (reference sequence). The CDR3 contains 12 residues. DNA for the CDR3: TGTGCCAGCAGCTTGGGCGGTAGTGAGCAGTTCTTC. It specifies CASSLGGSEQFF.

The chain couples TRBV5-1 to TRBJ2-7; 7 bases align to TRBD1. The CDR3 contains 13 residues. The germline V gene has CDR1 SGHRS and CDR2 YFSETQ. The junction had 3 bases not matched to a gene; V was cut back by 4 bases and J by 2 bases. CDR3 sequence (DNA): TGCGCCAGCAGCGCCGGACAGGCCTACGAGCAGTACTTC. It yields the protein CASSAGQAYEQYF.

CDR3 in amino acids: CASGFEVLETQYF. Written as DNA, the CDR3 is TGTGCTAGTGGTTTTGAGGTATTGGAGACCCAGTACTTC. This rearrangement joins TRBV12-5 to TRBJ2-5; no reliable D call. V was shortened by 3 bases and J by 5 bases, with 10 bases between the two germline ends. The germline gives CDR1 LGHNT, CDR2 FRNRAP. The CDR3 runs 13 residues.

The V and J genes are TRBV7-2 and TRBJ2-7, with 7 positions matching TRBD2. CDR1 SGHTA and CDR2 FQGNSA come from the germline V gene. The V segment lost 5 bases and the J segment 4 bases; nucleotides outside the gene matches: 11. This CDR3 has 15 amino acids. CDR3 loop: CASSRRGGPKYEQYF. In nucleotides, the CDR3 is TGTGCCAGCAGCAGGAGGGGAGGGCCCAAGTACGAGCAGTACTTC.

This chain links TRBV25-1 with TRBJ1-6; no clear D. The CDR3 length is 14 residues. With 0 bases removed from V and 10 bases from J, the gap between germline ends came to 10 bases. The germline V gene has CDR1 MGHDK and CDR2 SYGVNS. The CDR3 loop reads CASSEYVGSSPLHF. The DNA of the CDR3 is TGTGCCAGCAGTGAATATGTCGGGAGCTCACCCCTCCACTTT. The full variable domain, in which reference TRBV25-1 and TRBJ1-6 provide the parts outside the CDR3, is EADIYQTPRYLVIGTGKKITLECSQTMGHDKMYWYQQDPGMELHLIHYSYGVNSTEKGDLSSESTVSRIRTEHFPLTLESARPSHTSQYLCASSEYVGSSPLHFGNGTRLTVT.

The chain is built from TRBV7-2 and TRBJ1-2, with 8 bases aligning to TRBD1. The germline V gene encodes CDR1 SGHTA and CDR2 FQGNSA. The CDR3 extends over 13 amino acids. The V gene end was trimmed by 5 bases and the J gene end by 3 bases; junction bases not matched to a gene: 2. The CDR3 DNA is TGTGCCAGCAGCCCGGGACAGGACTATGGCTACACCTTC. It yields the protein CASSPGQDYGYTF. The full variable domain, in which reference TRBV7-2 and TRBJ1-2 provide the parts outside the CDR3, is GAGVSQSPSNKVTEKGKDVELRCDPISGHTALYWYRQSLGQGLEFLIYFQGNSAPDKSGLPSDRFSAERTGGSVSTLTIQRTQQEDSAVYLCASSPGQDYGYTFGSGTRLTVV.

The rearrangement links TRBV5-1 to TRBJ2-1; tentative D call: TRBD2 (5 bases). The CDR3 runs to 16 residues. V dropped 2 bases and J dropped 2 bases, with 14 bases sitting between them. The germline gives CDR1 SGHRS, CDR2 YFSETQ. DNA for the CDR3: TGCGCCAGCAGCTTTTGGGCGGGTGGGGCCTACAATGAGCAGTTCTTC. Translation: CASSFWAGGAYNEQFF.

The J gene is TRBJ1-6, the V gene TRBV9, with 8 nucleotides matching TRBD1. The CDR3 has 15 amino acids. CDR1 is SGDLS, CDR2 YYNGEE, per germline. The trim removed 0 bases at V and 10 bases at J, leaving 6 bases unmatched. The CDR3 sequence: CASSVAPDRDSPLHF. The CDR3 bases are TGTGCCAGCAGCGTAGCCCCGGACAGGGACTCACCCCTCCACTTT.

The rearrangement joins TRBV11-1 to TRBJ1-4; 8 bases align to TRBD1. This CDR3 has 15 amino acids. CDR1 and CDR2 (germline): SGHAT, FQDESV (reference sequence). J lost 6 bases, V lost 5 bases, and 8 bases had no gene match. CDR3: CASSQDETGDEKLFF. The CDR3 DNA sequence: TGTGCCAGCAGCCAAGACGAGACAGGGGATGAAAAACTGTTTTTT.

V is TRBV7-2 and J is TRBJ2-5; 11 nucleotides align to TRBD2. After removal of 1 base from V and 8 bases from J, the junction contained 12 bases not matched to a gene. Germline values: CDR1 SGHTA, CDR2 FQGNSA. CDR3 size: 17 residues. CDR3 loop: CASSLEGLADPGITQYF. The CDR3 DNA follows: TGTGCCAGCAGCTTAGAGGGACTAGCGGACCCAGGGATCACCCAGTACTTC.